Listed below are T cell receptor beta chains from one sample, sequenced in a study of blood T cell repertoires in COVID-19. Profiled with immunoSEQ multiplex PCR; TCRdb holds only in-frame clones, not every one. The sample carries more than 200,000 clones, just under 90% recorded once. The specimen sequenced was peripheral blood. The receptors shown here come from a man aged 30 to 39 with COVID-19, enrolled during active disease. Each CDR3 is given with its conserved first and last residue. Each record gives: D gene, V gene, J gene, CDR3 DNA, CDR3 protein. A D gene is named only where the DNA matches it firmly.

d_gene: -
v_gene: TRBV5-4
j_gene: TRBJ1-2
CDR3nt: TGTGCCAGCAGCCCCCCCGGGGGGCGCACCGATGGCTACACCTTC
CDR3aa: CASSPPGGRTDGYTF

d_gene: TRBD1
v_gene: TRBV5-1
j_gene: TRBJ1-1
CDR3nt: TGCGCCAGCAGCTGGACGGGACAGGGAAACACTGAAGCTTTCTTT
CDR3aa: CASSWTGQGNTEAFF

d_gene: TRBD1
v_gene: TRBV6-2/TRBV6-3
j_gene: TRBJ1-5
CDR3nt: TGTGCCAGCAGTTACTCCGGGACAGGGGGTCAGCCCCAGCATTTT
CDR3aa: CASSYSGTGGQPQHF

d_gene: TRBD1
v_gene: TRBV15
j_gene: TRBJ1-5
CDR3nt: TGTGCCACCAGAGACAGGGGGTCGAAGGAGCAGCATTTT
CDR3aa: CATRDRGSKEQHF

d_gene: -
v_gene: TRBV12-5
j_gene: TRBJ1-3
CDR3nt: TGTGCTAGTGGTTTCGGAGAGGCTTCTGGAAACACCATATATTTT
CDR3aa: CASGFGEASGNTIYF

d_gene: TRBD1
v_gene: TRBV5-4
j_gene: TRBJ1-4
CDR3nt: TGTGCCAGCAGCTTTTCAGGCGGGACAGCTGAAAAACTGTTTTTT
CDR3aa: CASSFSGGTAEKLFF

d_gene: TRBD1
v_gene: TRBV29-1
j_gene: TRBJ2-7
CDR3nt: TGCAGCGGACAACAGGGGTCCGAGCAGTACTTC
CDR3aa: CSGQQGSEQYF

d_gene: -
v_gene: TRBV12-3/TRBV12-4
j_gene: TRBJ1-2
CDR3nt: TGTGCCAGCAGTTCTGGCAGCTATGGCTACACCTTC
CDR3aa: CASSSGSYGYTF

d_gene: -
v_gene: TRBV7-2
j_gene: TRBJ1-3
CDR3nt: TGTGCCAGCAGCTTAGTAGGACAGAACTCTGGAAACACCATATATTTT
CDR3aa: CASSLVGQNSGNTIYF

d_gene: TRBD1
v_gene: TRBV7-8
j_gene: TRBJ1-4
CDR3nt: TGTGCCAGCAGCTTAGCGACAGGGGGGGCAACTAATGAAAAACTGTTTTTT
CDR3aa: CASSLATGGATNEKLFF

d_gene: TRBD1
v_gene: TRBV5-1
j_gene: TRBJ1-3
CDR3nt: TGCGCCAGCAGACGTGAAACCGGGACAGGGGGCTCTGGAAACACCATATATTTT
CDR3aa: CASRRETGTGGSGNTIYF